Presented here are 5 T cell receptor beta chains from one specimen sequenced in a study of blood T cells in healthy people across ages. For the second PCR, which ran for about 7 to 11 cycles, a sample-barcoded 5' primer and a J-beta primer mix were used. MiXCR, run by TCRdb on the 5' RACE reads, gives a single entry per CDR3 protein. Seen here are roughly 700,000 distinct CDR3 sequences, 45% to 50% observed once, and the top ten hold 30% to 40%. Sequenced: blood. All receptors derive from a woman aged 55-69 years in good health.

This clonotype was seen more than once but under ten times. The V call is TRBV9, the J call TRBJ2-5, with 7 bases fitting TRBD1. The DNA end is a closer match to TRBJ2-7, so the J assignment may be wrong. Germline CDR1 is SGDLS and CDR2 is YYNGEE. The CDR3 runs 15 residues. The chain's CDR3 is CASSHPQGVGYEQYF. The DNA of the CDR3 is TGTGCCAGCAGCCACCCCCAGGGGGTTGGGTACGAGCAGTACTTC.

Of note for this clonotype: This clone may be a read error of a much larger clone one base away. V usage is TRBV25-1 and J usage is TRBJ1-2, with a weak D call TRBD1 (6 bases). Germline V CDR1 and CDR2: MGHDK, SYGVNS. The CDR3 has 16 residues. Deletions cut 4 bases from V and 4 bases from J, with 19 bases between. CDR3 nucleotide sequence: TGTGCCAGCAGTGCCGAGTTCCTGGGGGGCTCCTATGGCTACACCTTC. Amino acid sequence: CASSAEFLGGSYGYTF.

This clonotype appeared a few times. The chain is built from TRBV20-1 and TRBJ2-1, with D possibly matching TRBD1 (5 bases). CDR3 size: 14 residues. Germline V lookup: CDR1 DFQATT, CDR2 SNEGSKA (reference sequence). V lost 3 bases and J lost 5, with 14 bases in between. CDR3 residues: CSASQGPVNNEQFF. CDR3 DNA sequence: TGCAGTGCTAGCCAGGGCCCAGTTAACAATGAGCAGTTCTTC.

The chain recombines TRBV27 with TRBJ2-1, with TRBD2 identical over 11 bases. Germline trimming cut 3 bases from V and 9 bases from J; bases unmatched to any gene: 10. Germline V CDR1 and CDR2: MNHEY, SMNVEV (reference sequence). The CDR3 has 16 amino acids. The CDR3 reads CASSFLLAGEGGEQFF. The CDR3 DNA reads TGTGCCAGCAGTTTTTTACTAGCGGGAGAGGGGGGTGAGCAGTTCTTC.

The chain carries TRBV20-1 and TRBJ2-1; 9 nucleotides align to TRBD2. V lost 6 bases and J lost 7; bases outside the gene matches: 13. CDR3 size: 15 residues. Germline V gene data show CDR1 as DFQATT and CDR2 as SNEGSKA (reference sequence). The CDR3 sequence is CSATGWGLAGNEQFF. CDR3 in DNA: TGCAGTGCCACCGGTTGGGGGCTAGCGGGGAATGAGCAGTTCTTC.